A selection of T cell receptor beta chains follows, all from one sample in a study of blood T cells in healthy people across ages. TCRdb used MiXCR to reprocess the 5' RACE reads, holding one entry per CDR3 protein. The data hold fewer than 800,000 distinct CDR3 sequences, with about a third observed a single time. Sequenced input: blood. These receptors were collected from a woman aged 80 or over in good health. Each CDR3 is given with its conserved first and last residue. Each record gives: clone size, V gene, D gene, J gene, CDR3 DNA, CDR3 protein. The D gene is left open where the match is weak. Clone size is stated in some rows and not others, as once, few, many or a class when expanded.

NA	TRBV20-1	TRBD2	TRBJ2-3	TGCAGTGCTAGAGATCTAGCGGGAGGGGTTGCAGATACGCAGTATTTT	CSARDLAGGVADTQYF
many	TRBV7-9	NA	TRBJ1-2	TGTGCCAGCAGCTTAGGCAGAGGGACGTATGGCTACACCTTC	CASSLGRGTYGYTF
many	TRBV6-5	TRBD1	TRBJ2-1	TGTGCCAGCAGGCCAGGGACAGACAATGAGCAGTTCTTC	CASRPGTDNEQFF
many	TRBV6-5	NA	TRBJ2-7	TGTGCCAGCAGAGGTGGGATGGAGCAGTACTTC	CASRGGMEQYF
NA	TRBV12-3/TRBV12-4	NA	TRBJ1-2	TGTGCCAGCAAATTAGGACCGAGCTATGGCTACACCTTC	CASKLGPSYGYTF
few	TRBV27	TRBD1	TRBJ1-1	TGTGTCAGCAGTCCTACAGGGGTTCGAACTGAAGCTTTCTTT	CVSSPTGVRTEAFF
NA	TRBV6-5	TRBD1	TRBJ2-3	TGTGCCAGCAGGCACAGGGACAGGGGGCGGGGGAATACGCAGTATTTT	CASRHRDRGRGNTQYF
few	TRBV6-1	TRBD1	TRBJ2-5	TGTGCCAGCAGGGGACAGGGCCCGGGGAAAGCCCAGTACTTC	CASRGQGPGKAQYF
many	TRBV7-6	NA	TRBJ1-4	TGTGCCAGCAGCGCCCCCGGGACAAGGGAAAAACTGTTTTTT	CASSAPGTREKLFF
few	TRBV5-8	NA	TRBJ1-4	TGTGCCAGCAGTTATGGACTTAATGAAAAACTGTTTTTT	CASSYGLNEKLFF
NA	TRBV12-3/TRBV12-4	TRBD2	TRBJ2-3	TGTGCCAGCAGTTTAGCTGGACTAGCAGTGGGCGCAGATACGCAGTATTTT	CASSLAGLAVGADTQYF
many	TRBV7-2	NA	TRBJ2-1	TGTGCCAGCAGCTTCAGAGGTCGGAATGAGCAGTTCTTC	CASSFRGRNEQFF
NA	TRBV6-5	NA	TRBJ2-5	TGTGCCAGCAGTTACTCGGGTGTGCCGTACTTC	CASSYSGVPYF
many	TRBV20-1	NA	TRBJ2-5	TGCAGTGCTAAAGTGCAGGAGACCCAGTACTTC	CSAKVQETQYF
few	TRBV18	NA	TRBJ1-2	TGTGCCAGCTCATCCCGGGACCTCACTCGGGATGGCTACACCTTC	CASSSRDLTRDGYTF
many	TRBV20-1	NA	TRBJ2-1	TGCAGTGCCCAGGGGCCTAGCGGCGTCCATGAGCAGTTCTTC	CSAQGPSGVHEQFF
NA	TRBV5-1	NA	TRBJ2-2	TGCGCCAGCAGCTTGGCCGGAGGGGGCCGCACCGGGGAGCTGTTTTTT	CASSLAGGGRTGELFF